This TCR beta chain was retrieved from a study of response to subunit inactivated influenza vaccine. TCRdb re-called the RT-PCR reads through MiXCR, storing one row per CDR3 protein. The sample has a few hundred thousand distinct CDR3 sequences; 20% to 25% are singletons. CDR3 length: 16 amino acids. Germline CDR1 and CDR2: DFQATT and SNEGSKA (reference sequence). V lost 3 bases, J lost 3 bases, and 11 bases stayed unmatched. The source was PBMCs from blood, collected less than 22 months after vaccination. The genes are TRBV20-1 and TRBJ2-1; TRBD2 agrees at 7 bases. This clonotype was obtained from a man aged 45 to 70 who received an inactivated influenza vaccine. The CDR3 sequence is CSASNRAGAFYNEQFF. The CDR3 DNA reads as TGCAGTGCTAGTAATCGGGCGGGAGCTTTCTACAATGAGCAGTTCTTC.